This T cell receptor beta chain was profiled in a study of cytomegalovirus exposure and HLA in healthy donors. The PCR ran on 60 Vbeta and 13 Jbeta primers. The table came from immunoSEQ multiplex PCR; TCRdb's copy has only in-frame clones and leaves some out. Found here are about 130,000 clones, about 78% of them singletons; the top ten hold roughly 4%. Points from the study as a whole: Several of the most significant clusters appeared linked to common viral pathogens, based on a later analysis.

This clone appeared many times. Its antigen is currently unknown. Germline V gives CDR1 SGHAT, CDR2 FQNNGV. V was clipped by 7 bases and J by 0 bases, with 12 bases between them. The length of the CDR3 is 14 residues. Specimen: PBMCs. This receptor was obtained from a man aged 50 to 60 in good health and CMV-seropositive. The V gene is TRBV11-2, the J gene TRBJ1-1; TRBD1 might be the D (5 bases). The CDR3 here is CASTSTALNTEAFF. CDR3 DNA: TGTGCCAGCACCTCGACAGCGTTGAACACTGAAGCTTTCTTT.